Following are 27 T cell receptor beta chains from one sample sequenced in a study of T cell clusters in autoimmune cytopenias. TRB was amplified from roughly 250 ng of peripheral blood genomic DNA per sample. Multiplex touch-down PCR amplified TRB using TRB-A and TRB-B pools in one tube. TCRdb processed the multiplex PCR reads again and assigns one entry to each CDR3 protein, with no DNA. In total, the table holds about 6,600 distinct CDR3 sequences. Input material: peripheral blood. The receptors shown here come from a human donor with an autoimmune cytopenia or autoimmune hepatitis (not recorded which).

The V call is TRBV28, the J call TRBJ1-5; TCRdb gives TRBD1 as the D gene, but with no DNA this cannot be confirmed. CDR1 is MDHEN and CDR2 is SYDVKM in the germline V gene. The CDR3 is 17 amino acids. This CDR3 is CASSLWDRANSNQPQHF.

Measured by frequency, this clonotype is medium-sized. The chain has TRBV18 and TRBJ1-6; TCRdb indicates TRBD1, and absent DNA this call remains unverified. Germline loops: CDR1 KGHSH, CDR2 LQKENI. The CDR3 loop spans 14 amino acids. The CDR3 spells CASSLGQDNSPLHF.

The rearrangement uses TRBV24-1 and TRBJ2-1; TCRdb selects TRBD1, and the lack of DNA leaves this call unchecked. There are 15 residues in the CDR3. Per germline, CDR1 KGHDR and CDR2 SFDVKD. The CDR3 is CATSDPRRQNNEQFF.

V and J are TRBV2 and TRBJ1-1. Germline loops: CDR1 SNHLY, CDR2 FYNNEI. This CDR3 has 15 residues. The CDR3 region is CASRRADKGVPGAFF.

The chain couples TRBV20-1 to TRBJ2-2; the D gene TCRdb calls, TRBD1, cannot be checked with no DNA. CDR3 length equals 17 residues. Germline V gives CDR1 DFQATT, CDR2 SNEGSKA (reference sequence). The CDR3 is CSARPAGTGWLSGELFF.

According to its frequency, this clonotype is medium-sized. The chain recombines TRBV19 with TRBJ2-2; the D call of TRBD1 rests on TCRdb alone, since no DNA is present to check it. In germline, CDR1 is LNHDA, CDR2 SQIVND (reference sequence). The CDR3 has 13 residues. CDR3 in amino acids: CASRTGYTGELFF.

The chain employs TRBV18 and TRBJ2-7; TCRdb's D call, TRBD1, is unchecked because there is no DNA. The CDR3 has 15 amino acids. Germline V gives CDR1 KGHSH, CDR2 LQKENI. The chain's CDR3 is CASSPGTGALDEQYF.

V usage is TRBV20-1 and J usage is TRBJ2-3; lacking DNA, the TRBD2 call made by TCRdb goes unchecked. CDR3 length equals 15 residues. From germline, CDR1 is DFQATT and CDR2 SNEGSKA (reference sequence). CDR3 sequence reads: CSASETSALTDTQYF.

The chain uses TRBV7-6 and TRBJ2-7; the D call of TRBD2 rests on TCRdb alone, since no DNA is present to check it. This CDR3 has 15 residues. Germline V gene lookup returns CDR1 SGHVS and CDR2 FNYEAQ. The CDR3 is CASSLSFTSGVEQYF.

Judged by frequency, this clonotype is medium-sized. This chain links TRBV19 with TRBJ1-2. The length of the CDR3 is 13 residues. CDR1 and CDR2 from the germline V gene are LNHDA and SQIVND (reference sequence). CDR3 region: CASSMDRLYGYTF.

This clonotype is medium-sized by frequency. The chain carries TRBV6-1 and TRBJ1-6. Germline CDR1 reads MNHNS; CDR2 reads SASEGT. The CDR3 covers 15 residues. The CDR3 is CASSPREGEYSPLHF.

This clonotype is called medium-sized based on its frequency. The chain carries TRBV5-1 and TRBJ2-1; the D gene TCRdb calls, TRBD2, cannot be checked with no DNA. The CDR3 sequence is 14 residues long. The germline gives CDR1 SGHRS, CDR2 YFSETQ. The CDR3 loop reads CASSLSSGYNEQFF.

This clonotype is labeled medium-sized based on frequency. The chain employs TRBV6-4 and TRBJ2-3; absent DNA, TCRdb's TRBD2 call cannot be checked. The CDR3 extends over 15 amino acids. Looked up from germline, CDR1 is MRHNA and CDR2 is SNTAGT. The CDR3 reads CASSETSGGADTQYF.

The chain couples TRBV7-9 to TRBJ2-2; TCRdb names TRBD1, which stays unverified in the absence of DNA. The length of the CDR3 is 16 residues. Per germline, CDR1 SEHNR and CDR2 FQNEAQ (reference sequence). The CDR3 sequence is CASSYGQRPYPGELFF.

This clonotype is classed as medium-sized by frequency. The chain is built from TRBV27 and TRBJ1-6. The germline CDR1 and CDR2 sequences are MNHEY and SMNVEV (reference sequence). The CDR3 runs 15 residues. The CDR3 sequence: CASSLGAPYNSPLHF.

This clonotype is deemed medium-sized by its frequency. V gene TRBV6-5 combines with J gene TRBJ1-5; there is no DNA to check the TCRdb D call of TRBD1. Germline CDR1 and CDR2: MNHEY and SVGAGI. The CDR3 is made up of 14 amino acids. CDR3 sequence: CASSPGTENQPQHF.

This clonotype counts as medium-sized by frequency. The chain uses TRBV6-1 and TRBJ1-3. Germline-derived CDR1 and CDR2 are MNHNS and SASEGT. This CDR3 region has 14 residues. CDR3 in amino acids: CASILEGSGNTIYF.

The V call is TRBV7-3, the J call TRBJ2-2. This CDR3 spans 14 amino acids. Germline CDR1 is SGHTA and CDR2 is FQGTGA. The chain's CDR3 is CASSLKGLNGELFF.

The chain combines TRBV6-1 with TRBJ1-5; TCRdb names TRBD1, which stays unverified in the absence of DNA. Germline CDR1 reads MNHNS; CDR2 reads SASEGT. The CDR3 length is 15 residues. CDR3: CASSVRDRSDQPQHF.

The gene calls are TRBV20-1 and TRBJ1-2. In germline, CDR1 is DFQATT, CDR2 SNEGSKA (reference sequence). The CDR3 is 13 residues long. The CDR3 protein is CSPRGAANYGYTF.

This chain links TRBV5-1 with TRBJ1-4; TCRdb selects TRBD1, and the lack of DNA leaves this call unchecked. Per germline, CDR1 SGHRS and CDR2 YFSETQ. The CDR3 spans 14 residues. CDR3 in amino acids: CASSPDRPNEKLFF. The full variable domain, with the rest looked up from reference TRBV5-1 and TRBJ1-4, is KAGVTQTPRYLIKTRGQQVTLSCSPISGHRSVSWYQQTPGQGLQFLFEYFSETQRNKGNFPGRFSGRQFSNSRSEMNVSTLELGDSALYLCASSPDRPNEKLFFGSGTQLSVL.

J is TRBJ2-5 and V is TRBV20-1; as DNA is missing, the TRBD2 call by TCRdb cannot be tested. The CDR3 is made up of 18 amino acids. CDR1 DFQATT and CDR2 SNEGSKA come from the germline V gene (reference sequence). The CDR3 is CSARDLFLLAGGQETQYF.

In terms of frequency, this clonotype is medium-sized. This chain links TRBV5-5 with TRBJ1-2; there is no DNA to check the TCRdb D call of TRBD1. The CDR3 covers 14 residues. Germline CDR1 reads SGHKS; CDR2 reads YYEKEE (reference sequence). The chain's CDR3 is CASSLTGGYYGYTF. Supplemented by reference TRBV5-5 and TRBJ1-2, the full variable domain reads DAGVTQSPTHLIKTRGQQVTLRCSPISGHKSVSWYQQVLGQGPQFIFQYYEKEERGRGNFPDRFSARQFPNYSSELNVNALLLGDSALYLCASSLTGGYYGYTFGSGTRLTVV.

This clonotype is identified as medium-sized from frequency. The V call is TRBV5-4, the J call TRBJ1-3. The length of the CDR3 is 14 residues. Germline CDR1 is SGHNT and CDR2 is YYREEE (reference sequence). The CDR3 reads CASSLGYSGNTIYF.

The chain joins TRBV5-8 to TRBJ2-3; TCRdb's assignment of TRBD1 cannot be checked, as there is no DNA. The germline CDR1 and CDR2 sequences are SGHTS and YDEGEE. The CDR3 has 17 amino acids. This chain's CDR3 is CASSLAGTVFLTDTQYF.

This clonotype ranks as medium-sized in terms of frequency. The CDR3 loop reads CASSPGFTSGANVLTF. The chain carries TRBV7-2 and TRBJ2-6; the D call from TCRdb, TRBD1, cannot be confirmed without DNA. The V gene's germline CDR1 is SGHTA and CDR2 FQGNSA. CDR3 size: 16 residues.

Judged by frequency, this clonotype is medium-sized. The V call is TRBV29-1, the J call TRBJ2-7; the D call of TRBD1 rests on TCRdb alone, since no DNA is present to check it. Germline loops: CDR1 SQVTM, CDR2 ANQGSEA. CDR3 size: 14 residues. CDR3 sequence reads: CSVERDRDRYEQYF.